This T cell receptor beta chain was captured in a study of chemoradiotherapy in HPV16-positive cancers (dated by TCRdb to between 2022 and 2023). For the study in its entirety: Candidate HPV-specific T-cell clones and common TCR motifs were defined by functional T-cell assays performed on cells from a couple of HPV16-positive patients. The study set out to ask whether T-cell immunity against the HPV oncoproteins E6 and E7 changes over the course of chemoradiotherapy and whether that immunity affects survival. Next, the candidate HPV-specific TCRs and motifs were followed in TCR repertoires from about 90 patients with HPV-related cancers. Broader findings and caveats from the paper: The survival association was reported for HPV16-positive patients, and the functional definition of HPV-specific T cells was derived from only a couple of HPV16-positive patients. In HPV16-positive patients, expansion of HPV-responsive T cells during chemoradiotherapy was associated with improved recurrence-free survival. Expansion of candidate HPV-specific clones and E7-related TCR motifs was observed in the tumor microenvironment during treatment, whereas no such expansion was observed for non-HPV-specific T cells.

Repertoires were sampled repeatedly over the course of chemoradiotherapy, so clonal expansion could be followed in the tumor microenvironment. Trimming removed 3 bases from V and 3 bases from J; the gene matches leave 2 bases unexplained. CDR1 MNHEY and CDR2 SMNVEV were looked up in the germline V gene (reference sequence). CDR3 length: 13 amino acids, cysteine to phenylalanine. Just CDR3 DNA is preserved here, 39 bases in frame from base 1. Note on this clone: It lacks a known antigen. Per-nucleotide qualities are absent, and no much larger clonotype sits a single base away.

Library creation used the immunoSEQ multiplex PCR assay. TCRdb's version of the immuneACCESS table is confined to in-frame rearrangements and falls short of the full clone set. An unresolved V gene accounts for under half of the shortfall where checked; the remainder is of unknown origin. In this sample the table shows roughly 19,000 clones, more than 80% of which occur a single time. Of the sample, over 3.5% is held by the ten largest clones. The sequence came from a human donor with HPV-associated anogenital cancer. The sequence joins TRBV27 to TRBJ2-7; 7 central bases correspond to TRBD1. The material sequenced was blood, taken from a patient who underwent chemoradiotherapy. The DNA reads TGTGCCAGCAGTTTGGGACAGCTCTACGAGCAGTACTTC. Its protein reads: CASSLGQLYEQYF.